This entry describes one T cell receptor (beta chain). Its target is not known. TCRdb keeps only in-frame clones here, not all; method: immunoSEQ multiplex PCR. The sample shows fewer than 100,000 clones, roughly 90% of them seen only once. This CDR3 contains 12 residues. Trimming removed 4 bases at V and 14 bases at J, with 15 bases between. Germline CDR1 SGHAT, CDR2 FQNNGV. The donors were part of the roughly 110-subject validation cohort, which stood apart from the approximately 670-subject first cohort. The sample belongs to a study of cytomegalovirus exposure and HLA in healthy donors. Study-wide results and limits: TCR beta chains numbering approximately 150 were designated cytomegalovirus-associated. High specificity and sensitivity for cytomegalovirus status were reported for the classifier. The tendency of first-cohort TCR clusters to co-occur in the approximately 120 validation repertoires was identified by a subsequent analysis.

The chain has TRBV11-2 and TRBJ2-1, with D possibly being TRBD2 (6 bases). Sequencing was done on a sample of PBMCs. This sequence originates from a man aged 25-40 years in good health and CMV-seronegative. In DNA form, the CDR3 reads TGTGCCAGCAGCTCGACTAGTCCCGAAGAGTTCTTC. Protein sequence: CASSSTSPEEFF.